One and the same sample provided the 15 T cell receptor beta chains below, sequenced in a study of T-cell reconstitution after alpha-beta-depleted transplantation in children. Unique molecular identifiers were used in preparing the TCRbeta library. TCRdb used MiXCR to reprocess the PCR reads, holding one entry per CDR3 protein. The table lists around 200,000 distinct CDR3 sequences, about 8.2% of them singletons. Here the sequenced sample was PBMCs, mostly from graft donor cells, taken 360 days after TCRalphabeta/CD19-depleted stem cell transplant. All receptors derive from a male patient between 2 and 10 years old who had a stem cell transplant for acute myeloid leukemia, so the T cells may come from the graft donor.

The rearrangement joins TRBV4-2 to TRBJ2-2; 8 nucleotides agree with TRBD2. Germline CDR1 reads LGHNA; CDR2 reads YNFKEQ. V lost 4 bases, J lost 6 bases, and 16 bases stayed unmatched. The CDR3 contains 18 residues. The DNA of the CDR3 is TGTGCCAGCAGCCCACGGCTATCCGGGACTAGTAAGTCCGGGGAGCTGTTTTTT. It translates to CASSPRLSGTSKSGELFF.

This clonotype came up many times. The chain employs TRBV5-1 and TRBJ2-3; no reliable D call. The CDR3 length is 12 residues. Trimming cost V 4 bases and J 3 bases, with 6 bases left between them. Per the germline V gene, CDR1 is SGHRS and CDR2 is YFSETQ. The CDR3, as DNA: TGCGCCAGCAGCCCGGAGACAGATACGCAGTATTTT. It yields the protein CASSPETDTQYF. The full variable domain, in which reference TRBV5-1 and TRBJ2-3 provide the parts outside the CDR3, is KAGVTQTPRYLIKTRGQQVTLSCSPISGHRSVSWYQQTPGQGLQFLFEYFSETQRNKGNFPGRFSGRQFSNSRSEMNVSTLELGDSALYLCASSPETDTQYFGPGTRLTVL.

Many counts were recorded for this clonotype. The chain has TRBV20-1 and TRBJ2-5, with D maybe TRBD2 (6 bases). The V gene lost 4 bases and the J gene lost 4 bases, with 13 bases spanning the gap. Germline V gene data show CDR1 as DFQATT and CDR2 as SNEGSKA (reference sequence). The CDR3 covers 13 residues. CDR3 loop: CSATVRDPETQYF. The CDR3 DNA sequence: TGCAGTGCTACGGTGCGGGACCCAGAGACCCAGTACTTC.

V usage is TRBV7-9 and J usage is TRBJ2-5, with D possibly being TRBD1 or TRBD2 (5 bases each). CDR3 size: 15 residues. CDR1 SEHNR and CDR2 FQNEAQ come from the germline V gene (reference sequence). V was shortened by 6 bases and J by 2 bases, with 16 bases between the two germline ends. CDR3 coding DNA: TGTGCCAGCAGGCCCCCGGGACCGTTGCAAGAGACCCAGTACTTC. Protein: CASRPPGPLQETQYF.

In this sample, this clonotype turned up many times. The V call is TRBV25-1, the J call TRBJ2-7, with D perhaps TRBD1 or TRBD2 (5 bases each). The germline gives CDR1 MGHDK, CDR2 SYGVNS. The CDR3 runs 12 residues. Trimming cost V 3 bases and J 6 bases, with 9 bases left between them. CDR3 coding DNA: TGTGCCAGCAGTGATTTTGGGGGCGAGCAGTACTTC. Amino acids: CASSDFGGEQYF.

This clonotype came up a few times. The genes are TRBV5-5 and TRBJ2-5; 7 bases are shared with TRBD1. The J segment lost 4 bases and the V segment lost 0 bases, leaving 3 bases of the junction unmatched. The germline V gene encodes CDR1 SGHKS and CDR2 YYEKEE (reference sequence). CDR3 length: 14 residues. DNA of the CDR3: TGTGCCAGCAGCTTGGGGTGGACAGGAGAGACCCAGTACTTC. Translating gives CASSLGWTGETQYF.

This chain connects TRBV12-3 or TRBV12-4 to TRBJ2-1; a weak D match, TRBD1 (6 bases). This CDR3 is 13 amino acids long. Trimming pared 6 bases from V and 11 bases from J, leaving 17 bases between. The CDR3, as DNA: TGTGCCAGCAGGTACGTCGCCGGGACAAAGCAGTTCTTC. Amino acids: CASRYVAGTKQFF.

In this sample, this clonotype turned up a few times. The V gene is TRBV20-1, the J gene TRBJ2-5; D possibly matches TRBD1 or TRBD2 (5 bases each). The V gene lost 5 bases and the J gene lost 5 bases, with 21 bases spanning the gap. Germline lookup yields CDR1 DFQATT and CDR2 SNEGSKA (reference sequence). The CDR3 is made up of 15 amino acids. CDR3 sequence (DNA): TGCAGTGCTCCGCCGAGATGGGGGAAGGGCGAGACCCAGTACTTC. Amino acids: CSAPPRWGKGETQYF.

The chain employs TRBV24-1 and TRBJ2-2, with 9 bases fitting TRBD2. The V and J ends lost 5 bases and 6 bases, in that order; junction bases with no gene match: 3. The CDR3 has 14 amino acids. The germline V gene has CDR1 KGHDR and CDR2 SFDVKD. The CDR3 spells CATSGSGSAGELFF. The CDR3 region has the DNA TGTGCCACCAGTGGTAGCGGGAGCGCCGGGGAGCTGTTTTTT.

This clonotype was detected ten times or more. This rearrangement joins TRBV29-1 to TRBJ2-2; D possibly uses TRBD1 or TRBD2 (5 bases each). Trimming cost V 1 base and J 1 base, with 7 bases left between them. This CDR3 region has 14 residues. The germline V gene has CDR1 SQVTM and CDR2 ANQGSEA. CDR3 sequence reads: CSVEGGRNTGELFF. The CDR3 bases are TGCAGCGTTGAAGGGGGGAGGAACACCGGGGAGCTGTTTTTT.

The chain uses TRBV6-5 and TRBJ1-1, with TRBD1 identical over 8 bases. The CDR3 contains 15 residues. CDR1 is MNHEY and CDR2 is SVGAGI in the germline V gene. Trimming took 2 bases from V and 4 from J; bases not matched to a gene: 6. CDR3 nucleotides: TGTGCCAGCAGTTACGGGGACAGGTTGGGCACTGAAGCTTTCTTT. It is translated as CASSYGDRLGTEAFF.

This clonotype was counted ten times or more. The CDR3 loop is CASTKTGIQETQYF. In DNA, the CDR3 is TGTGCCAGCACCAAGACAGGTATACAAGAGACCCAGTACTTC. This chain uses TRBV12-3 or TRBV12-4 with TRBJ2-5; D might be TRBD1 (6 bases). Trimming shortened V by 7 bases and J by 2 bases, and 14 bases separated the two germline ends. The CDR3 loop spans 14 amino acids.

This clonotype has just a few counts. In DNA form, the CDR3 reads TGCAGCGTTGTAACAATCTACGAGCAGTACTTC. Protein: CSVVTIYEQYF. J is TRBJ2-7 and V is TRBV29-1; D unclear. V lost 4 bases and J 3 bases, leaving 7 bases between the germline ends. This CDR3 contains 11 residues. CDR1 is SQVTM, CDR2 ANQGSEA, per germline.

This clonotype was seen many times. J is TRBJ2-3 and V is TRBV6-6; D not certain. V gave up 0 bases and J gave up 4 bases, with 5 bases separating them. This CDR3 comprises 13 residues. The germline V gene has CDR1 MNHNY and CDR2 SVGAGI (reference sequence). This CDR3 is CASSYSKPDTQYF. In nucleotides, the CDR3 is TGTGCCAGCAGTTACTCGAAGCCAGATACGCAGTATTTT.

This clonotype was counted a few times. The chain is built from TRBV7-6 and TRBJ2-5; no definite D call. The germline V and J ends were trimmed by 1 base and 2 bases, with 8 bases remaining between them. CDR3 length equals 14 residues. Germline CDR1 is SGHVS and CDR2 is FNYEAQ. The CDR3 spells CASSLGYAQETQYF. The CDR3 nucleotides read TGTGCCAGCAGCTTAGGCTACGCTCAAGAGACCCAGTACTTC.